These 11 T cell receptor beta chains originate from one sample sequenced in a study of cytomegalovirus exposure and HLA in healthy donors. This PCR relied on a set of 60 Vbeta primers and 13 Jbeta primers. Some clones are missing from TCRdb's copy, which holds only in-frame ones; the method was immunoSEQ multiplex PCR. In the table there are about 160,000 clones, over 65% of which are singletons. Input material: PBMCs. All receptors derive from a man aged 40-55 years in good health and CMV-seropositive.

The chain is built from TRBV4-1 and TRBJ1-1; 11 nucleotides match TRBD1. J gave up 3 bases and V 3 bases, and 6 bases lay outside the gene matches. The CDR3 is made up of 16 amino acids. CDR1 is MGHRA and CDR2 is YSYEKL in the germline V gene. The CDR3: CASSQLRGQGDTEAFF. The CDR3 DNA is TGCGCCAGCAGCCAGCTTAGGGGACAGGGGGACACTGAAGCTTTCTTT.

V is TRBV18 and J is TRBJ1-5; D gene ambiguous. The CDR3 consists of 14 residues. V was trimmed by 3 bases and J by 3 bases, leaving 9 bases between them. Germline lookup yields CDR1 KGHSH and CDR2 LQKENI. The CDR3 DNA reads TGTGCCAGCTCACCCAGCGAGAACAATCAGCCCCAGCATTTT. As protein: CASSPSENNQPQHF.

The chain combines TRBV5-1 with TRBJ2-1; TRBD2 might be the D (7 bases). Germline CDR1 SGHRS, CDR2 YFSETQ. Trimming left V 5 bases short and J 3 bases short, with 15 bases between. The CDR3 is 15 amino acids. Here the CDR3 reads CASRREGGDYNEQFF. CDR3 nucleotides: TGCGCCAGCAGGAGAGAAGGGGGGGACTACAATGAGCAGTTCTTC. The full variable domain, rest sourced from reference TRBV5-1 and TRBJ2-1, is KAGVTQTPRYLIKTRGQQVTLSCSPISGHRSVSWYQQTPGQGLQFLFEYFSETQRNKGNFPGRFSGRQFSNSRSEMNVSTLELGDSALYLCASRREGGDYNEQFFGPGTRLTVL.

The chain is built from TRBV21-1 and TRBJ1-2; the table's D call of TRBD1 was not tested on the DNA. TRBV21-1 is given as a pseudogene. The CDR3 has 21 amino acids. The CDR3 loop is CASSKGGLATGTGRFNYGYTF. The CDR3 nucleotides are TGTGCCAGCAGCAAAGGAGGCTTAGCGACCGGGACAGGGAGGTTTAACTATGGCTACACCTTC.

This rearrangement joins TRBV7-9 to TRBJ1-1; 7 bases are a match to TRBD1. J was trimmed by 0 bases and V by 6 bases; bases with no gene match: 13. The length of the CDR3 is 17 residues. From germline, CDR1 is SEHNR and CDR2 FQNEAQ (reference sequence). CDR3 nucleotide sequence: TGTGCCAGCAGGCCCGGGACAGTCCAGCTTATGAACACTGAAGCTTTCTTT. Its translation is CASRPGTVQLMNTEAFF.

The chain carries TRBV27 and TRBJ2-1, with 9 bases identical to TRBD2. J gave up 5 bases and V 10 bases, and 12 bases lay outside the gene matches. Germline loops: CDR1 MNHEY, CDR2 SMNVEV (reference sequence). The CDR3 spans 15 residues. The chain's CDR3 is CATQEAGGPDNEQFF. The CDR3 coding sequence is TGTGCCACCCAGGAGGCGGGAGGGCCCGACAATGAGCAGTTCTTC.

The chain combines TRBV9 with TRBJ2-1; perhaps TRBD2 as D (7 bases). Per the germline V gene, CDR1 is SGDLS and CDR2 is YYNGEE. This CDR3 is built from 14 residues. V lost 6 bases and J 7 bases, leaving 17 bases between the germline ends. The CDR3 DNA follows: TGTGCCAGCACCCCCGGAGGGGGGGCTAATGAGCAGTTCTTC. Its protein product is CASTPGGGANEQFF. Full variable domain (remainder filled in from reference TRBV9 and TRBJ2-1): DSGVTQTPKHLITATGQRVTLRCSPRSGDLSVYWYQQSLDQGLQFLIQYYNGEERAKGNILERFSAQQFPDLHSELNLSSLELGDSALYFCASTPGGGANEQFFGPGTRLTVL.

In this sample, this clone turned up once. This sequence joins TRBV18 and TRBJ1-1; possibly TRBD1 for D (5 bases). In germline, CDR1 is KGHSH, CDR2 LQKENI. The CDR3 is made up of 14 amino acids. The ends were cut back, 4 bases at V and 0 bases at J, with 9 bases in the middle. The CDR3 DNA sequence: TGTGCCAGCTCACTACAGGCTTTGAACACTGAAGCTTTCTTT. Its protein product is CASSLQALNTEAFF.

This chain links TRBV5-4 with TRBJ2-3; 7 bases line up with TRBD1. Germline loops: CDR1 SGHNT, CDR2 YYREEE (reference sequence). J was trimmed by 4 bases and V by 3 bases; bases with no gene match: 2. The CDR3 covers 13 residues. The CDR3 bases are TGTGCCAGCAGCTACGGACAGGCAGATACGCAGTATTTT. Protein sequence: CASSYGQADTQYF.

This rearrangement joins TRBV9 to TRBJ2-5, with D unclear. The end of the DNA fits TRBJ2-7 better, so the J call may be wrong. The CDR3 spans 15 residues. CDR1 and CDR2 (germline): SGDLS, YYNGEE. CDR3 bases: TGTGCCAGCAGCGTAGGGCCAGCGCCCAGCTACGAGCAGTACTTC. It translates to CASSVGPAPSYEQYF.

The sample holds a few counts of this clone. The chain is built from TRBV19 and TRBJ2-2; a weak D match, TRBD2 (6 bases). The CDR3 length is 18 residues. V was trimmed by 0 bases and J by 1 base, leaving 15 bases between them. Germline V CDR1 and CDR2: LNHDA, SQIVND (reference sequence). CDR3 loop: CASSIEVGGHLNTGELFF. DNA of the CDR3: TGTGCCAGTAGTATAGAAGTAGGAGGGCACCTGAACACCGGGGAGCTGTTTTTT.